The 22 T cell receptor beta chains below come from one sample, sequenced in a study of T cells in tuberculosis. Clones were sequenced by immunoSEQ multiplex PCR, and TCRdb holds only the in-frame ones, with some missing. The sample lists 35,000 to 50,000 clones, about 95% seen once, with about 2% in the top ten. Sequenced: PBMCs. The source of these receptors is a donor aged 10 to 29 with latent tuberculosis or without tuberculosis infection. Some clones in this sample may be carry-over from other donors' samples.

This clone was recorded once. The chain employs TRBV27 and TRBJ1-1; D is unresolved. Germline V CDR1 and CDR2: MNHEY, SMNVEV (reference sequence). The CDR3 is 14 amino acids. Trimming cost V 5 bases and J 2 bases, with 12 bases left between them. The CDR3 region has the DNA TGTGCCAGCAGTCCGATCCCAGGTAACACTGAAGCTTTCTTT. As protein: CASSPIPGNTEAFF.

The gene calls are TRBV13 and TRBJ1-2; TRBD1 matches 7 bases. The CDR3 is 14 amino acids. Germline-derived CDR1 and CDR2 are PRHDT and FYEKMQ (reference sequence). V lost 5 bases to trimming and J lost 3 bases; unmatched junction nucleotides: 6. The CDR3 bases are TGTGCCAGCAGCATCGACAGGGACGACTATGGCTACACCTTC. Protein sequence: CASSIDRDDYGYTF.

This chain joins TRBV9 and TRBJ2-2, with 8 nucleotides matching TRBD2. Germline V lookup: CDR1 SGDLS, CDR2 YYNGEE. V dropped 1 base and J dropped 3; count of bases not matched to a gene: 5. This CDR3 region has 16 residues. CDR3 protein: CASSVYASGYTGELFF. The CDR3 DNA sequence: TGTGCCAGCAGCGTATATGCTAGCGGGTACACCGGGGAGCTGTTTTTT. The full variable domain, rest sourced from reference TRBV9 and TRBJ2-2, is DSGVTQTPKHLITATGQRVTLRCSPRSGDLSVYWYQQSLDQGLQFLIQYYNGEERAKGNILERFSAQQFPDLHSELNLSSLELGDSALYFCASSVYASGYTGELFFGEGSRLTVL.

The chain joins TRBV27 to TRBJ1-1, with TRBD1 as a possible D gene (6 bases). Trimming stripped 3 bases from V and 5 bases from J, with 13 bases between. The CDR3 sequence is 14 residues long. Germline CDR1 is MNHEY and CDR2 is SMNVEV (reference sequence). The CDR3, as DNA: TGTGCCAGCAGTTTGGCCAGGGGATGGACTGAAGCTTTCTTT. Protein: CASSLARGWTEAFF.

The V gene is TRBV30, the J gene TRBJ2-7; 10 nucleotides agree with TRBD1. Germline trimming cut 2 bases from V and 5 bases from J; bases unmatched to any gene: 6. The CDR3 has 14 amino acids. The germline V gene encodes CDR1 GTSNPN and CDR2 SVGIG (reference sequence). In DNA form, the CDR3 reads TGTGCCTGGAGTTCCGGGACAGGGGTCAACGAGCAGTACTTC. Protein sequence: CAWSSGTGVNEQYF.

The chain employs TRBV2 and TRBJ2-7; 8 bases are shared with TRBD1. The ends lost 5 bases at V and 2 bases at J; junction bases unmatched: 11. CDR3 length: 16 amino acids. Germline V CDR1 and CDR2: SNHLY, FYNNEI. The CDR3 DNA reads TGTGCCAGCAGTCCCGGAGCCGGACAGGGAGCCTACGAGCAGTACTTC. Its translation is CASSPGAGQGAYEQYF.

The table lists this clone with a few counts. The chain uses TRBV6-4 and TRBJ1-4; D might be TRBD1 (6 bases). Germline V gene data show CDR1 as MRHNA and CDR2 as SNTAGT. The CDR3 sequence is 13 residues long. Trimming took off 9 bases at V and 8 bases at J, with 16 bases between the two ends. The CDR3 DNA sequence: TGTGCCAGGCCGGGACACCAGGGAGAAAAACTGTTTTTT. Protein sequence: CARPGHQGEKLFF.

This chain uses TRBV19 with TRBJ1-1; D is possibly TRBD1 (6 bases). Germline assignment: CDR1 LNHDA and CDR2 SQIVND (reference sequence). CDR3 size: 12 residues. Trimming took off 6 bases at V and 10 bases at J, with 15 bases between the two ends. CDR3 nucleotide sequence: TGTGCCAGTAGCGACAGGTTGATGGGAGCTTTCTTT. Amino acid sequence: CASSDRLMGAFF.

The chain couples TRBV5-6 to TRBJ2-7; TRBD2 agrees at 14 bases. CDR3 length: 18 amino acids. V was pared by 2 bases and J by 6 bases, with 13 bases of the junction left unmatched. The V gene's germline CDR1 is SGHDT and CDR2 YYEEEE. CDR3 sequence: CASSLAGTSGSVGSEQYF. Written as DNA, the CDR3 is TGTGCCAGCAGCTTAGCCGGGACTAGCGGGAGCGTCGGTAGCGAGCAGTACTTC.

The V call is TRBV30, the J call TRBJ2-2; D gene uncertain. V lost 5 bases to trimming and J lost 0 bases, with 7 bases between them. Per germline, CDR1 GTSNPN and CDR2 SVGIG (reference sequence). The CDR3 spans 13 residues. The CDR3 is CAWVGANTGELFF. The DNA for the CDR3 is TGTGCCTGGGTAGGAGCGAACACCGGGGAGCTGTTTTTT.

The V call is TRBV6-1, the J call TRBJ1-1; TRBD1 is a possible D gene (5 bases). Per germline, CDR1 MNHNS and CDR2 SASEGT. V shed 1 base and J shed 10 bases, with 10 bases lying between them. This CDR3 has 12 residues. CDR3 DNA: TGTGCCAGCAGTGAAGGACAGTTACGAGCTTTCTTT. It yields the protein CASSEGQLRAFF.

The chain employs TRBV7-2 and TRBJ1-1; D unresolved. Trimming pared 1 base from V and 4 bases from J, leaving 13 bases between. The CDR3 totals 15 residues. From germline, CDR1 is SGHTA and CDR2 FQGNSA. DNA of the CDR3: TGTGCCAGCAGCTTAGTATGGGAGTCGGGCACTGAAGCTTTCTTT. Translating gives CASSLVWESGTEAFF.

The rearrangement uses TRBV28 and TRBJ2-7; 7 bases map to TRBD2. After removal of 5 bases from V and 2 bases from J, the junction contained 12 bases not matched to a gene. Germline loops: CDR1 MDHEN, CDR2 SYDVKM. CDR3 size: 16 residues. The CDR3 protein is CASSHTRDYLTYEQYF. CDR3 DNA sequence: TGTGCCAGCAGTCACACTCGGGACTATCTAACCTACGAGCAGTACTTC.

V gene TRBV19 combines with J gene TRBJ2-2; D perhaps matches TRBD2 (6 bases). There are 13 residues in the CDR3. Germline V gene data show CDR1 as LNHDA and CDR2 as SQIVND (reference sequence). Trimming pared 6 bases from V and 4 bases from J, leaving 9 bases between. CDR3 protein: CASRRLVTGELFF. The CDR3 coding sequence is TGTGCCAGTAGGCGACTAGTCACCGGGGAGCTGTTTTTT.

The chain links TRBV5-1 to TRBJ2-5; D gene uncertain. Germline loops: CDR1 SGHRS, CDR2 YFSETQ. Trimming cost V 4 bases and J 1 base, with 14 bases left between them. CDR3 length: 15 residues. CDR3 protein: CASSPSTTTQETQYF. DNA of the CDR3: TGCGCCAGCAGCCCATCAACTACAACCCAAGAGACCCAGTACTTC.

The chain has TRBV6-4 and TRBJ1-1; possible D gene TRBD1, 6 bases. Germline CDR1 and CDR2: MRHNA and SNTAGT. V was cut by 6 bases and J by 4 bases, with 12 bases left in between. The CDR3 is 13 amino acids. The CDR3 DNA follows: TGTGCCAGCAGACAGGGCTGGAGCACTGAAGCTTTCTTT. Its protein product is CASRQGWSTEAFF.

The chain is built from TRBV7-9 and TRBJ1-2; 7 bases are shared with TRBD1. With V trimmed by 3 bases and J by 5 bases, 6 bases remained unmatched. This CDR3 has 14 residues. Germline values: CDR1 SEHNR, CDR2 FQNEAQ (reference sequence). CDR3: CASSLGDSRYGYTF. CDR3 nucleotides: TGTGCCAGCAGCTTGGGGGACAGCCGATATGGCTACACCTTC.

The table lists this clone with a count of one. The chain couples TRBV7-9 to TRBJ2-1; 11 positions match TRBD2. This CDR3 has 17 amino acids. V gave up 5 bases and J gave up 7 bases; unmatched junction bases: 13. Germline-derived CDR1 and CDR2 are SEHNR and FQNEAQ (reference sequence). The CDR3 spells CASSPDLAGGRLNEQFF. DNA for the CDR3: TGTGCCAGCAGCCCGGATCTAGCGGGAGGCCGGCTTAATGAGCAGTTCTTC.

This clone showed up just once. This chain links TRBV6-1 with TRBJ2-3; TRBD2 is a possible D gene (6 bases). The germline V gene encodes CDR1 MNHNS and CDR2 SASEGT. This CDR3 spans 12 amino acids. V lost 6 bases and J 7 bases, leaving 11 bases between the germline ends. This chain's CDR3 is CASSLLANTQYF. The CDR3 coding sequence is TGTGCCAGCAGCCTCCTAGCGAATACGCAGTATTTT.

DNA for the CDR3: TGCAGCGTTGGAACCCGGCCGGGCGGGAACCCGGGAGCAGATACGCAGTATTTT. It specifies CSVGTRPGGNPGADTQYF. This rearrangement joins TRBV29-1 to TRBJ2-3, with D possibly matching TRBD2 (6 bases). Germline V CDR1 and CDR2: SQVTM, ANQGSEA. Between the trimmed V and J ends, which lost 4 bases and 4 bases, there was a span of 27 bases. This CDR3 region has 18 residues.

CDR3 DNA sequence: TGTGCCAGCAGCTTACGGGGAGCCACAGATACGCAGTATTTT. Translation gives CASSLRGATDTQYF. The chain carries TRBV7-9 and TRBJ2-3, with a weak D call TRBD2 (5 bases). Germline V gene lookup returns CDR1 SEHNR and CDR2 FQNEAQ (reference sequence). The CDR3 runs to 14 residues. V dropped 2 bases and J dropped 2 bases, with 8 bases sitting between them.

This rearrangement joins TRBV2 to TRBJ1-5; perhaps TRBD1 as D (6 bases). The CDR3 covers 12 residues. Trimming shortened V by 6 bases and J by 5 bases, and 8 bases separated the two germline ends. Germline V gene lookup returns CDR1 SNHLY and CDR2 FYNNEI. This CDR3 is CASSHRDQPQHF. For the CDR3, the DNA is TGTGCCAGCAGCCACAGGGATCAGCCCCAGCATTTT.